These T cell receptor beta chains were read from a single sample in a study of blood T cell repertoires in COVID-19. Using immunoSEQ multiplex PCR, the repertoire was profiled, and TCRdb retains in-frame clones only, with some absent. The sample lists around 64,000 clones, about nine tenths occurring once. The sequenced sample was peripheral blood. These receptors all stem from a man in his fifties with active COVID-19. The CDR3 runs from the conserved cysteine through the conserved F or W. A D gene is named only where the DNA matches it firmly. Size is omitted from some rows. Given values are once, few, many or a class for expanded clones.

V	D	size	J	CDR3	DNA
TRBV6-2/TRBV6-3	TRBD1	-	TRBJ2-1	CASSSPGRGQYNEQFF	TGTGCCAGCAGTTCCCCCGGTAGGGGGCAGTACAATGAGCAGTTCTTC
TRBV5-4	TRBD2	-	TRBJ2-1	CASSPGTSGSGEQFF	TGTGCCAGCAGTCCAGGGACTAGCGGGAGTGGTGAGCAGTTCTTC
TRBV5-5	-	-	TRBJ2-7	CASSSGTNYEQYF	TGTGCCAGCAGCTCAGGTACGAACTACGAGCAGTACTTC
TRBV7-9	-	-	TRBJ2-5	CASSPEGGKTQYF	TGTGCCAGCAGCCCAGAGGGGGGGAAAACCCAGTACTTC
TRBV5-1	TRBD2	few	TRBJ2-7	CASSLTGRGEQYF	TGCGCCAGCAGCTTGACCGGGAGGGGTGAGCAGTACTTC
TRBV30	-	few	TRBJ1-4	CAATGTTEKLFF	TGTGCCGCGACCGGGACTACTGAAAAACTGTTTTTT
TRBV3-1/TRBV3-2	-	-	TRBJ1-2	CASTLNGGGYTF	TGTGCCAGCACCCTAAACGGGGGTGGCTACACCTTC
TRBV30	-	-	TRBJ2-5	CAWTVLETQYF	TGTGCCTGGACGGTATTAGAGACCCAGTACTTC
TRBV5-4	TRBD1	-	TRBJ2-1	CASFRTGGNNEQFF	TGTGCCAGTTTCCGGACAGGCGGAAACAATGAGCAGTTCTTC
TRBV7-9	-	-	TRBJ1-2	CASSLRTEPNYGYTF	TGTGCCAGCAGCTTACGCACAGAGCCTAACTATGGCTACACCTTC
TRBV9	TRBD2	once	TRBJ2-2	CASSASGLAGPIVGTGELFF	TGTGCCAGCAGCGCCTCGGGACTAGCGGGCCCCATAGTGGGCACCGGGGAGCTGTTTTTT
TRBV27	TRBD2	-	TRBJ2-3	CASSPGTSVTDTQYF	TGTGCCAGCAGTCCCGGGACTAGCGTGACAGATACGCAGTATTTT
TRBV30	-	-	TRBJ1-1	CAWGDFEAFF	TGTGCCTGGGGTGACTTCGAAGCTTTCTTT
TRBV12-3/TRBV12-4	-	once	TRBJ2-3	CASSLRGSDTQYF	TGTGCCAGCAGTCTCAGGGGATCAGATACGCAGTATTTT
TRBV19	TRBD1	-	TRBJ1-5	CASRNRDRGVNQPQHF	TGTGCCAGTAGGAATAGGGACAGGGGAGTCAATCAGCCCCAGCATTTT
TRBV3-1/TRBV3-2	TRBD1	once	TRBJ1-2	CASSQVGGQGAYGYTF	TGTGCCAGCAGCCAAGTCGGAGGACAGGGGGCCTATGGCTACACCTTC
TRBV27	-	-	TRBJ1-5	CASSLIGRRDQPQHF	TGTGCCAGCAGTTTAATTGGCAGGCGAGATCAGCCCCAGCATTTT
TRBV4-3	TRBD2	-	TRBJ2-1	CASSQAPPGLAGNEQFF	TGCGCCAGCAGCCAAGCCCCGCCGGGACTAGCGGGGAATGAGCAGTTCTTC
TRBV4-1	TRBD2	-	TRBJ2-1	CASSPRLAGGREQFF	TGCGCCAGCAGCCCAAGACTAGCGGGAGGACGTGAGCAGTTCTTC
TRBV7-8	-	few	TRBJ1-2	CASSQSHRALDYGYTF	TGTGCCAGCAGCCAGAGCCACAGGGCCCTTGACTATGGCTACACCTTC
TRBV7-8	TRBD2	-	TRBJ2-5	CATQLRTSGSQETQYF	TGTGCTACCCAGTTGCGGACTAGCGGGAGCCAAGAGACCCAGTACTTC
TRBV30	-	-	TRBJ1-1	CAWSPGNTEAFF	TGTGCCTGGAGTCCAGGGAACACTGAAGCTTTCTTT
TRBV24-1	-	-	TRBJ2-7	CATSDPGFEGGEQYF	TGTGCCACCAGTGACCCCGGCTTTGAGGGAGGCGAGCAGTACTTC
TRBV7-9	TRBD1	-	TRBJ1-2	CASSRSGTDSYGYTF	TGTGCCAGCAGCCGATCCGGGACAGATTCCTATGGCTACACCTTC
TRBV27	TRBD2	once	TRBJ2-1	CASSSIRGTSPYNEQFF	TGTGCCAGCAGTTCGATTCGGGGGACTAGCCCTTACAATGAGCAGTTCTTC
TRBV2	TRBD1	-	TRBJ1-1	CASRTDRGGTEAFF	TGTGCCAGCAGAACCGACAGGGGAGGCACTGAAGCTTTCTTT
TRBV7-9	-	-	TRBJ2-3	CASSFSDTQYF	TGTGCCAGCAGCTTTTCGGATACGCAGTATTTT
TRBV11-2	-	-	TRBJ1-1	CASSLDGSGAEAFF	TGTGCCAGCAGCTTAGATGGGTCAGGGGCTGAAGCTTTCTTT
TRBV18	TRBD1	few	TRBJ1-4	CASSPTNRGLEKLFF	TGTGCCAGCTCACCAACAAACAGGGGACTTGAAAAACTGTTTTTT
TRBV7-6	-	-	TRBJ2-3	CASSPPLEDTQYF	TGTGCCAGCAGCCCCCCCTTAGAAGATACGCAGTATTTT
TRBV5-1	TRBD1	-	TRBJ1-1	CASSLAGTAMTFF	TGCGCCAGCAGCTTGGCCGGGACAGCGATGACTTTCTTT
TRBV18	-	-	TRBJ1-1	CASSPRLTRNTEAFF	TGTGCCAGCTCACCTCGACTTACAAGAAACACTGAAGCTTTCTTT
TRBV6-5	-	-	TRBJ1-2	CASSYVFGYGYTF	TGTGCCAGCAGTTACGTATTCGGCTATGGCTACACCTTC
TRBV7-2	-	-	TRBJ2-7	CASSFYESSYEQYF	TGTGCCAGCAGCTTTTACGAGAGCTCCTACGAGCAGTACTTC
TRBV12-3/TRBV12-4	TRBD2	-	TRBJ2-5	CASRQGLADQYF	TGTGCCAGCAGACAGGGACTAGCGGACCAGTACTTC
TRBV5-6	-	-	TRBJ2-4	CASSLRGLAKNIQYF	TGTGCCAGCAGCTTAAGGGGACTAGCCAAAAACATTCAGTACTTC
TRBV4-1	-	-	TRBJ1-1	CASSQSGGGLTNTEAFF	TGCGCCAGCAGCCAATCTGGAGGAGGGCTTACGAACACTGAAGCTTTCTTT
TRBV9	TRBD2	-	TRBJ2-7	CASSQKGSSGHEQYF	TGTGCCAGCAGCCAAAAGGGGTCTAGCGGGCACGAGCAGTACTTC
TRBV5-6	-	-	TRBJ1-2	CASSYLYGYTF	TGTGCCAGCAGCTATCTTTATGGCTACACCTTC
TRBV28	-	-	TRBJ2-7	CASSYWGVQYF	TGTGCCAGCAGTTACTGGGGGGTGCAGTACTTC
TRBV9	-	-	TRBJ1-2	CASSKTGEGGFGYTF	TGTGCCAGCAGCAAAACGGGGGAGGGTGGCTTTGGCTACACCTTC
TRBV6-5	TRBD1	-	TRBJ1-2	CASRRQGIYGYTF	TGTGCCAGCAGAAGACAGGGGATCTATGGCTACACCTTC
TRBV11-2	-	once	TRBJ1-1	CASSLDGPSKAFF	TGTGCCAGCAGCTTAGATGGGCCCAGCAAAGCTTTCTTT
TRBV3-1/TRBV3-2	TRBD2	-	TRBJ2-1	CASSLSPGLARHNEQFF	TGTGCCAGCAGCCTCTCCCCGGGACTAGCGAGACACAATGAGCAGTTCTTC
TRBV24-1	TRBD2	-	TRBJ2-1	CATSDSASGTMGEQFF	TGTGCCACCAGTGATTCGGCTAGCGGGACCATGGGGGAGCAGTTCTTC
TRBV3-1/TRBV3-2	-	-	TRBJ2-7	CASSPTEYYEQYF	TGTGCCAGCAGCCCGACAGAATACTACGAGCAGTACTTC
TRBV9	TRBD2	-	TRBJ2-1	CASSVAPSGRDDEQFF	TGTGCCAGCAGCGTAGCGCCTAGCGGGAGGGACGATGAGCAGTTCTTC
TRBV5-5	-	-	TRBJ2-7	CASSLTLDRGRRTSGYEQYF	TGTGCCAGCAGCTTGACTTTGGACAGGGGGAGGCGGACTAGCGGTTACGAGCAGTACTTC
TRBV19	TRBD1	once	TRBJ1-1	CASNRNRGYTEAFF	TGTGCCAGTAATAGGAACAGGGGGTATACTGAAGCTTTCTTT
TRBV14	TRBD1	-	TRBJ1-1	CASSRGQGTEAFF	TGTGCCAGCAGCCGGGGACAGGGCACTGAAGCTTTCTTT
TRBV11-1	-	-	TRBJ2-2	CASSLTGSTGELFF	TGTGCCAGCAGCTTAACAGGGAGCACCGGGGAGCTGTTTTTT
TRBV7-3	TRBD2	-	TRBJ2-2	CASSLSSGNTGELFF	TGTGCCAGCAGCTTATCTAGCGGGAACACCGGGGAGCTGTTTTTT
TRBV24-1	TRBD1	-	TRBJ1-2	CATSAPGQTNIYGYTF	TGTGCCACCAGTGCCCCGGGACAGACTAACATCTATGGCTACACCTTC
TRBV6-6	-	-	TRBJ1-1	CASSYSTQGGTEAFF	TGTGCCAGCAGTTACTCGACACAGGGTGGGACTGAAGCTTTCTTT
TRBV10-3	TRBD1	once	TRBJ1-3	CAISERDSRSGNTIYF	TGTGCCATCAGTGAGCGGGACAGTCGCTCTGGAAACACCATATATTTT
TRBV7-9	TRBD1	-	TRBJ1-5	CASSLGTGENQPQHF	TGTGCCAGCAGCTTAGGGACAGGGGAGAATCAGCCCCAGCATTTT
TRBV12-3/TRBV12-4	-	-	TRBJ1-1	CASSFAGPAFF	TGTGCCAGCAGTTTTGCAGGCCCAGCTTTCTTT
TRBV9	TRBD1	-	TRBJ1-1	CASSVHRDRANTEAFF	TGTGCCAGCAGCGTCCACCGTGACAGGGCGAACACTGAAGCTTTCTTT
TRBV5-8	TRBD2	-	TRBJ2-3	CASSRGGGGSADTQYF	TGTGCCAGCAGCCGGGGAGGTGGCGGGAGCGCAGATACGCAGTATTTT
TRBV6-5	-	-	TRBJ1-6	CASSSRARNSPLHF	TGTGCCAGCAGCTCCAGGGCCCGCAATTCACCCCTCCACTTT